This T cell receptor (beta chain) was sequenced in a study of T cell responses to AZD1222 COVID-19 vaccine. The V gene's germline CDR1 is SGHRS and CDR2 YFSETQ. This CDR3 has 14 amino acids. Trimming removed 0 bases at V and 4 bases at J, with 7 bases between. On this clone: Its specificity is unknown.

Second-dose schedules of about 4 or about 12 weeks were combined. Using immunoSEQ multiplex PCR, the repertoire was profiled, and TCRdb retains in-frame clones only, with some absent. The table includes fewer than 110,000 clones, more than 75% detected once. Findings of the study overall: Two AZD1222 doses significantly raised spike-specific TCR breadth and depth over controls.

The sequence came from an adult who received the AZD1222 COVID-19 vaccine. This specimen was peripheral blood, taken 28 days after the second AZD1222 dose. The chain has TRBV5-1 and TRBJ2-2; D gene ambiguous. CDR3 DNA: TGCGCCAGCAGCTTGGATGATTTCACCGGGGAGCTGTTTTTT. It codes for CASSLDDFTGELFF.